These 5 T cell receptor beta chains were all obtained from the same sample, sequenced in a study of T cells in Graves' hyperthyroidism and ophthalmopathy. Amplified regions were TCR beta CDR3 sequences from RNA transcripts. Researchers ran a first-round RT-PCR on the TCR CDR3 using the HTBI primer set. TCRdb ran MiXCR on the multiplex PCR reads and lists one entry per CDR3 protein. The repertoire holds around 250,000 distinct CDR3 sequences, with about 14% as singletons. The specimen was blood. The receptor set was obtained from a woman aged 40 to 50 with Graves' hyperthyroidism that later progressed to Graves' ophthalmopathy.

This clonotype occurred a few times. The V and J genes are TRBV6-1 and TRBJ1-5, with unresolved D. The CDR3 spans 13 residues. V was shortened by 8 bases and J by 0 bases, with 8 bases between the two germline ends. Per the germline V gene, CDR1 is MNHNS and CDR2 is SASEGT. The CDR3 nucleotides are TGTGCCAGCGGACGGAATAGCAATCAGCCCCAGCATTTT. This gives the protein CASGRNSNQPQHF.

This clonotype appeared many times. The chain employs TRBV6-2 or TRBV6-3 and TRBJ2-2, with D hard to call. The CDR3 sequence is 16 residues long. Germline-derived CDR1 and CDR2 are MNHEY and SVGEGT. The ends were cut back, 2 bases at V and 1 base at J, with 11 bases in the middle. The CDR3 protein is CASSYSPNLNTGELFF. CDR3 coding DNA: TGTGCCAGCAGTTACAGTCCGAATTTGAACACCGGGGAGCTGTTTTTT.

The chain carries TRBV4-1 and TRBJ2-3; 7 bases fit TRBD1. V shed 2 bases, J shed 2 bases, and the junction held 4 bases outside the gene matches. Germline CDR1 reads MGHRA; CDR2 reads YSYEKL. This CDR3 contains 15 residues. The CDR3 reads CASSQLQGNTDTQYF. The CDR3 nucleotides read TGCGCCAGCAGCCAATTACAGGGGAACACAGATACGCAGTATTTT.

At least ten counts were recorded for this clonotype. V is TRBV4-1 and J is TRBJ1-5; D is uncertain. The CDR3 is 17 residues long. The V end lost 1 base, the J end lost 0 bases, and 13 bases lay between the germline ends. Germline V gene sequence: CDR1 MGHRA, CDR2 YSYEKL. The CDR3 spells CASSQVEGPLSNQPQHF. The DNA of the CDR3 is TGCGCCAGCAGCCAAGTGGAAGGGCCCCTTAGCAATCAGCCCCAGCATTTT.

This clonotype was observed many times. The chain has TRBV15 and TRBJ2-3; 8 nucleotides match TRBD2. Per the germline V gene, CDR1 is LNHNV and CDR2 is YYDKDF (reference sequence). J gave up 3 bases and V 5 bases, and 4 bases lay outside the gene matches. This CDR3 contains 14 residues. The CDR3 loop reads CATSLAGGTDTQYF. CDR3 in DNA: TGTGCCACCAGCCTTGCGGGAGGAACAGATACGCAGTATTTT.